One and the same sample provided the 20 T cell receptor beta chains below, sequenced in a study of blood T cell repertoires in COVID-19. Clones were sequenced by immunoSEQ multiplex PCR, and TCRdb holds only the in-frame ones, with some missing. This table holds 450,000 to 500,000 clones, approximately 85% found once. Sequencing was performed on peripheral blood. All receptors derive from a human donor in a cohort sampled during active COVID-19.

The chain is built from TRBV4-2 and TRBJ1-3; D not certain. The germline gives CDR1 LGHNA, CDR2 YNFKEQ. The V end lost 0 bases, the J end lost 2 bases, and 14 bases lay between the germline ends. The CDR3 extends over 17 amino acids. The CDR3 coding sequence is TGTGCCAGCAGCCAAGAGGGCAAACTGATTACTGGAAACACCATATATTTT. Amino acids: CASSQEGKLITGNTIYF.

The V call is TRBV28, the J call TRBJ2-7; the D gene is possibly TRBD2 (5 bases). The V gene's germline CDR1 is MDHEN and CDR2 SYDVKM. The ends were cut back, 6 bases at V and 6 bases at J, with 24 bases in the middle. The CDR3 covers 16 residues. The CDR3 DNA is TGTGCCAGCAGCCCATGGACGGCGGGCAGCAGAGGCGAGCAGTACTTC. Translating gives CASSPWTAGSRGEQYF.

V and J are TRBV15 and TRBJ2-7, with D tentatively TRBD1 (6 bases). Germline-derived CDR1 and CDR2 are LNHNV and YYDKDF (reference sequence). The CDR3 covers 14 residues. V gave up 1 base and J gave up 7 bases, with 14 bases separating them. In DNA, the CDR3 is TGTGCCACCAGCAGAGGTGGGGGCGTAAAGGAGCAGTACTTC. Amino acids: CATSRGGGVKEQYF. The full variable domain, with the rest looked up from reference TRBV15 and TRBJ2-7, is DAMVIQNPRYQVTQFGKPVTLSCSQTLNHNVMYWYQQKSSQAPKLLFHYYDKDFNNEADTPDNFQSRRPNTSFCFLDIRSPGLGDTAMYLCATSRGGGVKEQYFGPGTRLTVT.

This clone was detected a few times. The gene calls are TRBV29-1 and TRBJ2-1; 9 bases align to TRBD1. This CDR3 region has 14 residues. The ends lost 4 bases at V and 3 bases at J; junction bases unmatched: 4. Looked up from germline, CDR1 is SQVTM and CDR2 is ANQGSEA. The CDR3 nucleotides read TGCAGCGTTGTTGGGACAGGGCTCTACAATGAGCAGTTCTTC. It specifies CSVVGTGLYNEQFF.

V gene TRBV18 combines with J gene TRBJ1-1; the match to TRBD1 covers 8 bases. The junction had 6 bases not matched to a gene; V was cut back by 6 bases and J by 6 bases. CDR1 is KGHSH and CDR2 is LQKENI in the germline V gene. The CDR3 extends over 13 amino acids. As DNA, the CDR3 is TGTGCCAGCTCGCCAGGACAGGGCCCTGAAGCTTTCTTT. Protein sequence: CASSPGQGPEAFF.

A few counts support this clone. The genes are TRBV27 and TRBJ2-3, with TRBD2 matching 11 bases. The J segment lost 4 bases and the V segment lost 5 bases, leaving 5 bases of the junction unmatched. This CDR3 comprises 15 residues. CDR1 and CDR2 from the germline V gene are MNHEY and SMNVEV (reference sequence). The CDR3 sequence is CASSVAGGRADTQYF. Written as DNA, the CDR3 is TGTGCCAGCAGTGTAGCGGGAGGGCGGGCAGATACGCAGTATTTT.

The J gene is TRBJ2-7, the V gene TRBV10-2, with 10 bases aligning to TRBD2. Germline V gene lookup returns CDR1 WSHSY and CDR2 SAAADI. The CDR3 sequence is 14 residues long. Losses at the gene ends were 6 bases for V and 4 bases for J; bases not matched to a gene: 6. The CDR3 reads CASREAGGPYEQYF. As DNA, the CDR3 is TGCGCCAGCAGAGAAGCGGGAGGGCCATACGAGCAGTACTTC.

The rearrangement joins TRBV4-2 to TRBJ2-3; TRBD1 is a possible D gene (6 bases). Trimming cost V 0 bases and J 9 bases, with 16 bases left between them. Looked up from germline, CDR1 is LGHNA and CDR2 is YNFKEQ. The CDR3 has 15 amino acids. In DNA form, the CDR3 reads TGTGCCAGCAGCCAAGATATGGGACATACTGACACGCAGTATTTT. Translated, it gives CASSQDMGHTDTQYF.

This chain joins TRBV7-9 and TRBJ2-2; 8 nucleotides agree with TRBD1. Germline V gene sequence: CDR1 SEHNR, CDR2 FQNEAQ (reference sequence). The junction had 4 bases not matched to a gene; V was cut back by 5 bases and J by 5 bases. The CDR3 has 14 amino acids. CDR3 sequence: CASSPGQATGELFF. CDR3 nucleotide sequence: TGTGCCAGCAGCCCGGGACAGGCAACCGGGGAGCTGTTTTTT.

This clone was detected only once. The rearrangement links TRBV19 to TRBJ1-1, with TRBD1 matching over 10 bases. The CDR3 is made up of 15 amino acids. Trimming cost V 4 bases and J 1 base; bases outside gene matches: 3. Germline lookup yields CDR1 LNHDA and CDR2 SQIVND (reference sequence). DNA for the CDR3: TGTGCCAGTAGTAGACAGGGGGCCAGGAACACTGAAGCTTTCTTT. Translated, it gives CASSRQGARNTEAFF.

J is TRBJ1-6 and V is TRBV4-2, with 8 bases that match TRBD1. The CDR3 length is 16 residues. Trimming cost V 4 bases and J 5 bases; bases outside gene matches: 7. CDR1 is LGHNA, CDR2 YNFKEQ, per germline. CDR3 residues: CASSPLGQADNSPLHF. CDR3 sequence (DNA): TGTGCCAGCAGCCCCCTGGGACAGGCCGATAATTCACCCCTCCACTTT.

V is TRBV27 and J is TRBJ2-3; 12 bases match TRBD2. V shed 6 bases, J shed 2 bases, and the junction held 12 bases outside the gene matches. Germline V gene lookup returns CDR1 MNHEY and CDR2 SMNVEV (reference sequence). This CDR3 contains 18 residues. CDR3 in amino acids: CASSDRLAGARDTDTQYF. The CDR3 DNA sequence: TGTGCCAGCAGCGACAGACTAGCGGGAGCTCGGGACACAGATACGCAGTATTTT.

Of note for this clone: Additional DNA sequences in this sample encode the identical CDR3. The chain combines TRBV18 with TRBJ2-7; a possible D gene is TRBD1 (5 bases). In germline, CDR1 is KGHSH, CDR2 LQKENI. This CDR3 has 14 residues. Trimming took 2 bases from V and 2 from J, leaving 10 bases between them. The CDR3 loop reads CASSPGQGTYEQYF. Here the CDR3 DNA reads TGTGCCAGCTCACCAGGGCAGGGCACCTACGAGCAGTACTTC.

The rearrangement links TRBV4-1 to TRBJ2-3, with 8 nucleotides matching TRBD1. The junction had 13 bases not matched to a gene; V was cut back by 4 bases and J by 4 bases. The CDR3 consists of 17 residues. CDR1 is MGHRA, CDR2 YSYEKL, per germline. In DNA form, the CDR3 reads TGCGCCAGCAGCCCTTTAGACAGGGGATTTGCCCCAGATACGCAGTATTTT. It specifies CASSPLDRGFAPDTQYF.

This rearrangement joins TRBV25-1 to TRBJ2-5; perhaps TRBD1 as D (6 bases). Germline assignment: CDR1 MGHDK and CDR2 SYGVNS. Trimming shortened V by 6 bases and J by 3 bases, and 17 bases separated the two germline ends. This CDR3 contains 15 residues. CDR3 DNA sequence: TGTGCCAGCAGCCCTTTAGGGGGAGCCGAAGAGACCCAGTACTTC. Its translation: CASSPLGGAEETQYF.

The chain couples TRBV6-5 to TRBJ1-6; TRBD1 might be the D (5 bases). V shed 10 bases and J shed 0 bases, with 13 bases lying between them. The CDR3 spans 15 residues. The germline gives CDR1 MNHEY, CDR2 SVGAGI. The CDR3 loop reads CATGGESSYNSPLHF. The CDR3, as DNA: TGTGCCACCGGGGGGGAGAGCTCCTATAATTCACCCCTCCACTTT.

The chain couples TRBV5-6 to TRBJ2-1, with 7 bases that match TRBD1. The germline V gene encodes CDR1 SGHDT and CDR2 YYEEEE. This CDR3 has 16 amino acids. Unmatched junction bases numbered 9, after V lost 4 bases and J lost 2 bases. The CDR3, as DNA: TGTGCCAGCAGCCTGGGGAGACAGGGCCCCTACAATGAGCAGTTCTTC. This gives the protein CASSLGRQGPYNEQFF.

The chain uses TRBV2 and TRBJ2-7, with 10 bases that match TRBD2. The CDR3 sequence is 16 residues long. The V gene end was trimmed by 7 bases and the J gene end by 0 bases; junction bases not matched to a gene: 9. CDR1 and CDR2 (germline): SNHLY, FYNNEI. In DNA form, the CDR3 reads TGTGCCAGCACCCGTAAACTAGCGGGAAGCTCCTACGAGCAGTACTTC. It specifies CASTRKLAGSSYEQYF.

V usage is TRBV29-1 and J usage is TRBJ2-7; D not certain. This CDR3 has 11 residues. Germline V gene lookup returns CDR1 SQVTM and CDR2 ANQGSEA. Trimming stripped 5 bases from V and 2 bases from J, with 7 bases between. The CDR3 reads CSVLAAYEQYF. The DNA for the CDR3 is TGCAGCGTTTTAGCCGCCTACGAGCAGTACTTC.

This rearrangement joins TRBV28 to TRBJ1-2; D unclear. The CDR3 spans 15 residues. Germline V gene lookup returns CDR1 MDHEN and CDR2 SYDVKM. V dropped 9 bases and J dropped 0 bases, with 17 bases sitting between them. The CDR3 nucleotides read TGTGCCAGTTCAACTCCGTACCTTGCTAACTATGGCTACACCTTC. It translates to CASSTPYLANYGYTF.